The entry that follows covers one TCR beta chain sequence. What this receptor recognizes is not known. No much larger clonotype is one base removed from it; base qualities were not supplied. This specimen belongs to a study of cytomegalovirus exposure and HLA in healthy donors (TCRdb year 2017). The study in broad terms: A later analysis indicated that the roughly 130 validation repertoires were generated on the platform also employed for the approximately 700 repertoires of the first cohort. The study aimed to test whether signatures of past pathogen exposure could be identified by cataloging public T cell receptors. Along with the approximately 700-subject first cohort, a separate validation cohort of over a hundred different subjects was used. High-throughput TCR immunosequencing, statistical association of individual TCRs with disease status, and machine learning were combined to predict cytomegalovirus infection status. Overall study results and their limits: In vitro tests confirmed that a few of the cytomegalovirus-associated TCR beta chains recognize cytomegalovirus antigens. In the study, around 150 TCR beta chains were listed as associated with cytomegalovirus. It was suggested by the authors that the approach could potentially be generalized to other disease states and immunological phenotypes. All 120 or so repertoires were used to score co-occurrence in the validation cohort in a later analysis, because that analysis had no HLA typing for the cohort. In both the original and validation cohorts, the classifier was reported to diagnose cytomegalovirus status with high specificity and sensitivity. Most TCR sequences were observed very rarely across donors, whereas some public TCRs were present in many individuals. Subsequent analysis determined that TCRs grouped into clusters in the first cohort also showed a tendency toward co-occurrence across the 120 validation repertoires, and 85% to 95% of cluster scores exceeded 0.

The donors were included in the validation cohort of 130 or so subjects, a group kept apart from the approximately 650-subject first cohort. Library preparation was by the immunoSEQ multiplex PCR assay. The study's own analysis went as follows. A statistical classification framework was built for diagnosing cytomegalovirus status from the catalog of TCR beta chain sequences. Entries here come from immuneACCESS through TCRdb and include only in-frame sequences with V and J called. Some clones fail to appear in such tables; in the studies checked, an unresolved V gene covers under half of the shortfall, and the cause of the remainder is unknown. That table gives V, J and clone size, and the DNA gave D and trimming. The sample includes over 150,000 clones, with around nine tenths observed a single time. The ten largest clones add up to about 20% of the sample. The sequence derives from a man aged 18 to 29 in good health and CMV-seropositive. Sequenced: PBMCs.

The CDR3 protein: CASSLSMASASYEQYF. The base sequence is TGTGCCAGCAGTTTATCGATGGCTAGCGCGTCCTACGAGCAGTACTTC. Recombination joined TRBV27 with TRBJ2-7; TRBD2 might be the D gene, on 6 matching bases. The CDR3 holds 16 amino acids from the cysteine to the phenylalanine. Only the CDR3 region is kept as DNA, spanning 48 bases read in frame from base 1. V and J are truncated by 0 bases and 1 base respectively, leaving an intervening sequence of 13 bases. CDR1 and CDR2 were assigned from the germline V gene (reference sequence) as MNHEY and SMNVEV.